The rows below give T cell receptor beta chains drawn from one sample of a study of cytomegalovirus exposure and HLA in healthy donors. The table came from immunoSEQ multiplex PCR; TCRdb's copy has only in-frame clones and leaves some out. The sample contains 150,000 or so clones, around 66% of which appear only once. Sequencing input: PBMCs. The receptor set was obtained from a woman in her twenties or thirties in good health and CMV-seropositive. The CDR3 runs from the conserved cysteine through the conserved F or W. D genes are given only for firm matches. Some rows have no size entry. The others give once, few or many, or a class for an expanded clone.

DNA,CDR3,D,size,J,V
TGCGCCAGCAGCTTGGCAGGGAACACCGGGGAGCTGTTTTTT,CASSLAGNTGELFF,-,-,TRBJ2-2,TRBV5-1
TGTGCCAGCAGTCAGGGAGCGGGCTTCTACAATGAGCAGTTCTTC,CASSQGAGFYNEQFF,-,-,TRBJ2-1,TRBV7-3
TGTGCCAGCTCACCCTTACTACAGGGCGCTGAAGCTTTCTTT,CASSPLLQGAEAFF,-,-,TRBJ1-1,TRBV18
TGTGCCAGCAGCTTGTGGGGGACAGAGGTGTACTTC,CASSLWGTEVYF,TRBD1,-,TRBJ2-7,TRBV5-6
TGCGCCAGCGAAGAGCGGGAGGGCCGTAATACGCAGTATTTT,CASEEREGRNTQYF,TRBD2,-,TRBJ2-3,TRBV4-1
TGTGCCAGCAGCCGATTCTTGACAGGAACTAACTATGGCTACACCTTC,CASSRFLTGTNYGYTF,-,-,TRBJ1-2,TRBV7-9
TGTGCCAGCAGCCCAGGGCCCCAGTTTGGCTACACCTTC,CASSPGPQFGYTF,-,-,TRBJ1-2,TRBV5-4
TGTGCCAGCAGTTTATCCGCGAACACCGGGGAGCTGTTTTTT,CASSLSANTGELFF,-,-,TRBJ2-2,TRBV27
TGTGCCAGCAGCTTAGGTTTAGGAAACACCATATATTTT,CASSLGLGNTIYF,-,-,TRBJ1-3,TRBV7-9
TGTGCCAGCAGTTATTTAAATTTTCAGCCCCAGCATTTT,CASSYLNFQPQHF,-,many,TRBJ1-5,TRBV6-6
TGTGCCAGCAGCGGACAGGGGAACTATGGCTACACCTTC,CASSGQGNYGYTF,TRBD1,-,TRBJ1-2,TRBV9
TGTGCCAGCAGCCCCCTGCGAGGAAACAATGAGCAGTTCTTC,CASSPLRGNNEQFF,-,-,TRBJ2-1,TRBV11-2
TGTGCCTGCAGGGGTAAGGACAATCAGCCCCAGCATTTT,CACRGKDNQPQHF,-,-,TRBJ1-5,TRBV30
TGCGCCAGCCGTTTAACTCTCGACGAGCAGTACTTC,CASRLTLDEQYF,-,-,TRBJ2-7,TRBV5-1
TGTGCCAGCAGCCAGGTACTTGGAGAGACCCAGTACTTC,CASSQVLGETQYF,-,-,TRBJ2-5,TRBV14
TGTGCCAGCAGAGACTTCCGGGACAGGGGCAATGAAGCTTTCTTT,CASRDFRDRGNEAFF,TRBD1,few,TRBJ1-1,TRBV6-1
TGCGCCAGCAGCCAGGGACTTCGCTACGAGCAGTACTTC,CASSQGLRYEQYF,-,-,TRBJ2-7,TRBV4-1
TGTGCCAGCAGTGTTGTGCCTAGCGGGACCAATGAGCAGTTCTTC,CASSVVPSGTNEQFF,TRBD2,-,TRBJ2-1,TRBV2
TGTGCCAGCAGCGCGGACAGCAGGACCTACGAGCAGTACTTC,CASSADSRTYEQYF,-,-,TRBJ2-7,TRBV9